This T cell receptor (beta chain) comes out of a study of T cell repertoires in cytomegalovirus infection. Study context: Public TCR beta signatures provided an indication of both CMV infection and a matching HLA type.

A few counts support this clonotype. Its target is unknown. MiXCR, applied by TCRdb to the reads, yields one record per CDR3 protein. Of about 770,000 distinct CDR3 sequences in the sample, 25% to 35% are singletons; the top ten hold less than 15%. The J segment lost 7 bases and the V segment lost 4 bases, leaving 11 bases of the junction unmatched. The CDR3 length is 16 residues. CDR1 is MNHNS and CDR2 is SASEGT in the germline V gene. This chain joins TRBV6-1 and TRBJ2-1; TRBD2 matches at 9 bases. This receptor was obtained from a human donor in good health (CMV status not recorded). Some clones in this sample may be carry-over from other donors' samples. Sequenced here: cultured CD8+ T cells from PBMCs, sampled from culture after CMV antigen stimulation. The chain's CDR3 is CASSGLAGATRNEQFF. The CDR3 DNA follows: TGTGCCAGCAGTGGATTAGCGGGGGCCACTAGGAATGAGCAGTTCTTC.